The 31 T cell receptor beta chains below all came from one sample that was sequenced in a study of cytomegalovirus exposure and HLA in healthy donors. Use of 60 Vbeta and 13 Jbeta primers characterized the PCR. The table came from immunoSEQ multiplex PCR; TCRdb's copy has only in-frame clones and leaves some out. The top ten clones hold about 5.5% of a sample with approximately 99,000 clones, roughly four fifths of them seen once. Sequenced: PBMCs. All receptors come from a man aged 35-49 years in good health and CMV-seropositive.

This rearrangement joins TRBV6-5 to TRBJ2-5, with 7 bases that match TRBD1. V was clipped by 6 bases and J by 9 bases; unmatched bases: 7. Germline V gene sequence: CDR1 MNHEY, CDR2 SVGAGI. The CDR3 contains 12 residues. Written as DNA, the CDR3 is TGTGCCAGCAGCGCCGACAGGGCGGCCCAGTACTTC. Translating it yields CASSADRAAQYF.

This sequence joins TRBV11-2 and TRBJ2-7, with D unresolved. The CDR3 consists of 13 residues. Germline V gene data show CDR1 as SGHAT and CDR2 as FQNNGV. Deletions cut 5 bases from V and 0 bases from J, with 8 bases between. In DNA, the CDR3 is TGTGCCAGCAGCCCCGACATCTCCTACGAGCAGTACTTC. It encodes CASSPDISYEQYF. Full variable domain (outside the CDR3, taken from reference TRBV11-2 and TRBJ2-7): EAGVAQSPRYKIIEKRQSVAFWCNPISGHATLYWYQQILGQGPKLLIQFQNNGVVDDSQLPKDRFSAERLKGVDSTLKIQPAKLEDSAVYLCASSPDISYEQYFGPGTRLTVT.

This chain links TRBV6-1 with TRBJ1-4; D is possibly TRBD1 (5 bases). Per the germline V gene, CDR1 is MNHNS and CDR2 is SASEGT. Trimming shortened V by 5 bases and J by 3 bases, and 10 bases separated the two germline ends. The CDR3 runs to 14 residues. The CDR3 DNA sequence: TGTGCCAGCAGTCTTACAGGACCTAATGAAAAACTGTTTTTT. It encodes CASSLTGPNEKLFF.

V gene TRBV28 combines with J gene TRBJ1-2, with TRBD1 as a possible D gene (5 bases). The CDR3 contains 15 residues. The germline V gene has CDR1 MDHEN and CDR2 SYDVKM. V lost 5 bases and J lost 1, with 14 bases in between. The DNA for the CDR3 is TGTGCCAGCAGTAAAACAGGAGGGGTTAACTATGGCTACACCTTC. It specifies CASSKTGGVNYGYTF.

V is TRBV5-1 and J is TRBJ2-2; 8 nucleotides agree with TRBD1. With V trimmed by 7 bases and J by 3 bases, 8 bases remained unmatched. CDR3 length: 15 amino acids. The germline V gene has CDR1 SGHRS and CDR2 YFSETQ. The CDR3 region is CASAWQGADTGELFF. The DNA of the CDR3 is TGCGCCAGCGCTTGGCAGGGGGCCGACACCGGGGAGCTGTTTTTT. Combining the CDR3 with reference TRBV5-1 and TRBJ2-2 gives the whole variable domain KAGVTQTPRYLIKTRGQQVTLSCSPISGHRSVSWYQQTPGQGLQFLFEYFSETQRNKGNFPGRFSGRQFSNSRSEMNVSTLELGDSALYLCASAWQGADTGELFFGEGSRLTVL.

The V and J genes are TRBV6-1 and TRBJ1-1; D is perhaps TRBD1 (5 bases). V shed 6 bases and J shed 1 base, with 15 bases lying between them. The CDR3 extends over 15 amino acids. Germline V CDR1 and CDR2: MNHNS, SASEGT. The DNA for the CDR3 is TGTGCCAGCAGGACAAAACAGGCGACGAACACTGAAGCTTTCTTT. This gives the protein CASRTKQATNTEAFF.

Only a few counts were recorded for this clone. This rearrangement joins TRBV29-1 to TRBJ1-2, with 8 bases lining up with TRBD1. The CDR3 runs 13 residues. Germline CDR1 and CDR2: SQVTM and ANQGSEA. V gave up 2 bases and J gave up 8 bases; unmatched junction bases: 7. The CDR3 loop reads CSVESQGATGYTF. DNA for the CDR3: TGCAGCGTTGAAAGCCAGGGGGCAACGGGCTACACCTTC. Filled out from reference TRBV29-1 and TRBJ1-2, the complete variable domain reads SAVISQKPSRDICQRGTSLTIQCQVDSQVTMMFWYRQQPGQSLTLIATANQGSEATYESGFVIDKFPISRPNLTFSTLTVSNMSPEDSSIYLCSVESQGATGYTFGSGTRLTVV.

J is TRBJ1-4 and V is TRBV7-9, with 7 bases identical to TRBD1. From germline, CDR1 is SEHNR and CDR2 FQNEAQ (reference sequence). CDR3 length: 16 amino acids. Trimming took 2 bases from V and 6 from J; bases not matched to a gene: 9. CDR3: CASSLKRGLRYEKLFF. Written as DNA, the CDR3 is TGTGCCAGCAGCTTAAAGAGGGGGCTAAGATATGAAAAACTGTTTTTT.

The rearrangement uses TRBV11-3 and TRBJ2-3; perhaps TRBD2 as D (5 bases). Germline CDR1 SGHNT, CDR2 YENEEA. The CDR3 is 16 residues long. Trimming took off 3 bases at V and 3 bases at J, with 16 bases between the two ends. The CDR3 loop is CASSFGESWGTDTQYF. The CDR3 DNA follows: TGTGCCAGCAGCTTCGGGGAGTCCTGGGGAACAGATACGCAGTATTTT.

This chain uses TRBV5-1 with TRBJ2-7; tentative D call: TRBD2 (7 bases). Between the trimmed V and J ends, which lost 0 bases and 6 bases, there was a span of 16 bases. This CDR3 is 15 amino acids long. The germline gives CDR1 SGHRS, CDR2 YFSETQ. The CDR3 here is CASSLVGGARSEQYF. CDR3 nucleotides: TGCGCCAGCAGCTTGGTAGGGGGGGCGCGAAGCGAGCAGTACTTC.

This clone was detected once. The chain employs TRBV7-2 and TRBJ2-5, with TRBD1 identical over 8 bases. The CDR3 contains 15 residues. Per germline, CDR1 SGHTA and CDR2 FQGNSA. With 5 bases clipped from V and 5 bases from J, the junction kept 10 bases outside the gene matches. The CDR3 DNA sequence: TGTGCCAGCAGCCGCCAGGCAGGGGGCCAGGAGACCCAGTACTTC. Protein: CASSRQAGGQETQYF.

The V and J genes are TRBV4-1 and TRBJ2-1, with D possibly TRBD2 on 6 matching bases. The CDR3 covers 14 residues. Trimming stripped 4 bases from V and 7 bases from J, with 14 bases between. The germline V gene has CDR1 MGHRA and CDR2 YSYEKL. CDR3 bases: TGCGCCAGCAGCCTCGGAGGGAGCCAGAATGAGCAGTTCTTC. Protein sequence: CASSLGGSQNEQFF.

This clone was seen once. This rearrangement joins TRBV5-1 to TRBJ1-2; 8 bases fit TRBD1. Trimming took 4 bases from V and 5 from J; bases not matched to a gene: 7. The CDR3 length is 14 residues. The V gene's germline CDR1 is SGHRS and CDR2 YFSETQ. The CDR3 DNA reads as TGCGCCAGCAGCCTGACAGGGGAGGGTTATGGCTACACCTTC. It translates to CASSLTGEGYGYTF. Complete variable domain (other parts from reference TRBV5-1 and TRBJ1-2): KAGVTQTPRYLIKTRGQQVTLSCSPISGHRSVSWYQQTPGQGLQFLFEYFSETQRNKGNFPGRFSGRQFSNSRSEMNVSTLELGDSALYLCASSLTGEGYGYTFGSGTRLTVV.

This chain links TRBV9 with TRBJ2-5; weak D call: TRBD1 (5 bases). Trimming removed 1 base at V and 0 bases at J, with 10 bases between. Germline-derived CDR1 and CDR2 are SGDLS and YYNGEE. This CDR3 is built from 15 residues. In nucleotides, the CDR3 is TGTGCCAGCAGCGTACTAGGGGTGTACCAAGAGACCCAGTACTTC. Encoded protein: CASSVLGVYQETQYF.

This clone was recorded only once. The CDR3: CASSLGQGTYEQYF. The CDR3 DNA reads as TGTGCCAGCAGCTTGGGACAGGGAACCTACGAGCAGTACTTC. This sequence joins TRBV11-3 and TRBJ2-5; 9 bases are a match to TRBD1. The end of the DNA aligns better with TRBJ2-7, so the J call may be wrong. Germline CDR1 reads SGHNT; CDR2 reads YENEEA. The CDR3 covers 14 residues.

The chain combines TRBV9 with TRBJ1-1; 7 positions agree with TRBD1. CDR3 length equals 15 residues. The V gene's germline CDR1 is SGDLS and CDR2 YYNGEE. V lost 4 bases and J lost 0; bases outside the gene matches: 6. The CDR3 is CASSPRGGLNTEAFF. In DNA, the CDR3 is TGTGCCAGCAGCCCTAGAGGGGGCTTGAACACTGAAGCTTTCTTT.

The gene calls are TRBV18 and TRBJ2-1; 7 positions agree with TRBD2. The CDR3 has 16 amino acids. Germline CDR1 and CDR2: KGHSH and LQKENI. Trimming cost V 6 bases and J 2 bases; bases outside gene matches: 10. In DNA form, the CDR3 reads TGTGCCAGCTCTCCGGGCACTGCGGGGGCCTACAATGAGCAGTTCTTC. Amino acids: CASSPGTAGAYNEQFF.

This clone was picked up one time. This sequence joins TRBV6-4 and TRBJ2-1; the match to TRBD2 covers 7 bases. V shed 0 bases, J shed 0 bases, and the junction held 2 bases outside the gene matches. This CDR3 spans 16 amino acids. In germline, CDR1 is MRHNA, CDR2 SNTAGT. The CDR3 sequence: CASSDSAGSSYNEQFF. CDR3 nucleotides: TGTGCCAGCAGTGACTCAGCGGGGAGCTCCTACAATGAGCAGTTCTTC.

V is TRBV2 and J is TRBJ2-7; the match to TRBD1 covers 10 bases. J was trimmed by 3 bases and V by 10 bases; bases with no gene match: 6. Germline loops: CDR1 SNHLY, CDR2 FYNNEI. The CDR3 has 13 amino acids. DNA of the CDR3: TGTGCCACCGGGACAGGGGAGATCTACGAGCAGTACTTC. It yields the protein CATGTGEIYEQYF.

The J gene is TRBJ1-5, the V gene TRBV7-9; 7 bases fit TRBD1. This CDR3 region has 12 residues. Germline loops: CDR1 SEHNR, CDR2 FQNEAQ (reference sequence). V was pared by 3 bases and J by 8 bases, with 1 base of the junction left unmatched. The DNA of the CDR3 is TGTGCCAGCAGCTTCACAGGGGAGCCCCAGCATTTT. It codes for CASSFTGEPQHF.

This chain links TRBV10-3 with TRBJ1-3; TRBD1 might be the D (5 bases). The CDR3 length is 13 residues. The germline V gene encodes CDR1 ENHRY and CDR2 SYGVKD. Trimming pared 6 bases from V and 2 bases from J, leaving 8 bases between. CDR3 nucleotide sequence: TGTGCCATCAGCCCGACAGCTGGAAACACCATATATTTT. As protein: CAISPTAGNTIYF.

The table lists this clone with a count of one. In DNA, the CDR3 is TGTGCCTGGAGGCCTCATCGGGACAGTAAGGTGGCCGACGAGCAGTACTTC. Protein sequence: CAWRPHRDSKVADEQYF. V is TRBV30 and J is TRBJ2-7; 7 bases align to TRBD1. Germline loops: CDR1 GTSNPN, CDR2 SVGIG (reference sequence). V lost 3 bases, J lost 5 bases, and 19 bases stayed unmatched. The CDR3 is 17 residues long.

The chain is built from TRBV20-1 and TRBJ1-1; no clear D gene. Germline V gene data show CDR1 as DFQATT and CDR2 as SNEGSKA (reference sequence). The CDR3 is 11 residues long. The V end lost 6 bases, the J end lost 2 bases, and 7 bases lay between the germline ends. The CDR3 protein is CSATDNTEAFF. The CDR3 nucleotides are TGCAGTGCCACAGATAACACTGAAGCTTTCTTT.

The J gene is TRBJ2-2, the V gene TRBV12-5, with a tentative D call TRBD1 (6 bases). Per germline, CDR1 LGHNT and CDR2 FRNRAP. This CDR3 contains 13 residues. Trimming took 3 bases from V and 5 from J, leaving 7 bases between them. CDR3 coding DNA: TGTGCTAGTGGTTTAACAGGGACCGGGGAGCTGTTTTTT. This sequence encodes CASGLTGTGELFF.

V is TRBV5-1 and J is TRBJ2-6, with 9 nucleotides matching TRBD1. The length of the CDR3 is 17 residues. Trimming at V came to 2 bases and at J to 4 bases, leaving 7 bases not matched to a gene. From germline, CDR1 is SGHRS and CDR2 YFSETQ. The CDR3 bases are TGCGCCAGCAGCTTTATAGGGACAGGGTCAGGGGCCAACGTCCTGACTTTC. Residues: CASSFIGTGSGANVLTF.

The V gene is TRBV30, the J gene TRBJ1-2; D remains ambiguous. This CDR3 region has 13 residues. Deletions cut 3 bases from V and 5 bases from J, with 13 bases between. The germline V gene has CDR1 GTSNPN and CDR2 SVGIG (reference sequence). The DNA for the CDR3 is TGTGCCTGGAGACTTCTGCCGGGTTATGGCTACACCTTC. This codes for CAWRLLPGYGYTF.

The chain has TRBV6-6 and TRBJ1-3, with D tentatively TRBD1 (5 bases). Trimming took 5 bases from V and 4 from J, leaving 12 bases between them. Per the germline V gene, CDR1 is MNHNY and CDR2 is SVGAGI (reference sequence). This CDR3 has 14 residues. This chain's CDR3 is CASSTGGSGNTIYF. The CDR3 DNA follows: TGTGCCAGCAGTACCGGGGGGTCCGGAAACACCATATATTTT.

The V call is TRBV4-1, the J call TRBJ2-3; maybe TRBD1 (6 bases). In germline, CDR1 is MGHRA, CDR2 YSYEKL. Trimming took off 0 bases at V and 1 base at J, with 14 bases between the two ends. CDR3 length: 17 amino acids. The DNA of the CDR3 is TGCGCCAGCAGCCAAGAGGCCCCCCCAGGGGGCACAGATACGCAGTATTTT. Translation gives CASSQEAPPGGTDTQYF.

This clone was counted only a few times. The CDR3 spells CASQIVGSGYTF. In nucleotides, the CDR3 is TGTGCCAGCCAAATAGTGGGCTCTGGCTACACCTTC. This sequence joins TRBV6-1 and TRBJ1-2; no clear D gene. Looked up from germline, CDR1 is MNHNS and CDR2 is SASEGT. V was clipped by 8 bases and J by 7 bases, with 14 bases between them. This CDR3 contains 12 residues.

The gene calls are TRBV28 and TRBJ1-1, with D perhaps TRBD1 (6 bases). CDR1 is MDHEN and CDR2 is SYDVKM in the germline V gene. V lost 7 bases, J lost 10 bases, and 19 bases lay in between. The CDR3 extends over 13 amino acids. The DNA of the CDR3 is TGTGCCAGCACCCTTGGGGGGGCGTATGGAGCTTTCTTT. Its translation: CASTLGGAYGAFF.

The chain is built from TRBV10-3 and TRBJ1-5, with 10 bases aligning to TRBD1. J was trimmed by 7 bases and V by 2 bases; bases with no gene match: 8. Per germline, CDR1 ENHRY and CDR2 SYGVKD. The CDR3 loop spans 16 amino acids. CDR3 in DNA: TGTGCCATCAGTGAGGGAGACAGGGGGCGAGGACAGCCCCAGCATTTT. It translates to CAISEGDRGRGQPQHF.